The next 14 T cell receptor beta chains were all read from a single sample in a study of T-cell memory formation after mild COVID-19. TCRdb used MiXCR to reprocess the 5' RACE reads, holding one entry per CDR3 protein. The sample consists of about 400,000 distinct CDR3 sequences, approximately 25% of them appearing once. The source material was PBMCs or a T cell subset sorted from them (not recorded which). These receptors were collected from an adult woman who had mild COVID-19 (a few samples of this study predate the infection). Cell type and time point are not known.

This chain joins TRBV12-3 or TRBV12-4 and TRBJ2-2, with unresolved D. Trimming left V 5 bases short and J 6 bases short, with 16 bases between. The length of the CDR3 is 15 residues. CDR3 DNA: TGTGCCAGCAGTCTTGGGATTGGTCCCGCCGGGGAGCTGTTTTTT. Its translation is CASSLGIGPAGELFF.

The chain employs TRBV29-1 and TRBJ2-2; 10 positions match TRBD1. This CDR3 has 14 amino acids. V was pared by 6 bases and J by 1 base, with 2 bases of the junction left unmatched. Germline V CDR1 and CDR2: SQVTM, ANQGSEA. The CDR3 sequence: CSVRDRGNTGELFF. CDR3 bases: TGCAGCGTCCGGGACAGGGGGAACACCGGGGAGCTGTTTTTT.

The chain is built from TRBV12-3 or TRBV12-4 and TRBJ1-1; tentative D call: TRBD1 (6 bases). V lost 6 bases and J 0 bases, leaving 14 bases between the germline ends. This CDR3 region has 15 residues. In DNA form, the CDR3 reads TGTGCCAGCAGGGCGACAGGAGAGATGAACACTGAAGCTTTCTTT. Encoded protein: CASRATGEMNTEAFF.

The rearrangement uses TRBV4-2 and TRBJ1-3, with D unresolved. Looked up from germline, CDR1 is LGHNA and CDR2 is YNFKEQ. Trimming shortened V by 0 bases and J by 0 bases, and 12 bases separated the two germline ends. The length of the CDR3 is 17 residues. The CDR3 bases are TGTGCCAGCAGCCAAGATGTCCTACAAAGCTCTGGAAACACCATATATTTT. It translates to CASSQDVLQSSGNTIYF.

The CDR3 nucleotides read TGTGCCAGCTTAAGACAGGGGGAGAATTCACCCCTCCACTTT. Translating gives CASLRQGENSPLHF. V and J are TRBV7-3 and TRBJ1-6; the match to TRBD1 covers 9 bases. V shed 8 bases and J 7 bases; nucleotides not matched to a gene: 6. CDR3 length equals 14 residues. The germline CDR1 and CDR2 sequences are SGHTA and FQGTGA. The full variable domain, completed using reference TRBV7-3 and TRBJ1-6, is GAGVSQTPSNKVTEKGKYVELRCDPISGHTALYWYRQSLGQGPEFLIYFQGTGAADDSGLPNDRFFAVRPEGSVSTLKIQRTERGDSAVYLCASLRQGENSPLHFGNGTRLTVT.

The gene calls are TRBV20-1 and TRBJ1-1; D remains ambiguous. With 5 bases removed from V and 2 bases from J, the gap between germline ends came to 12 bases. The CDR3 extends over 13 amino acids. The germline CDR1 and CDR2 sequences are DFQATT and SNEGSKA (reference sequence). The CDR3 region is CSALGLPNTEAFF. CDR3 in DNA: TGCAGTGCTTTAGGGTTACCTAACACTGAAGCTTTCTTT.

Ten or more counts support this clonotype. The CDR3 sequence: CATRLGANQPQHF. Here the CDR3 DNA reads TGTGCCACTCGTCTAGGGGCCAATCAGCCCCAGCATTTT. The genes are TRBV12-3 or TRBV12-4 and TRBJ1-5, with a weak D call TRBD1 (5 bases). The V gene lost 10 bases and the J gene lost 3 bases, with 13 bases spanning the gap. This CDR3 is built from 13 residues.

There are many counts of this clonotype. This sequence joins TRBV10-3 and TRBJ2-4; TRBD2 matches 10 bases. Trimming at V came to 0 bases and at J to 3 bases, leaving 2 bases not matched to a gene. Germline assignment: CDR1 ENHRY and CDR2 SYGVKD. This CDR3 spans 16 amino acids. For the CDR3, the DNA is TGTGCCATCAGTGAGTCCTGGACTAGCGGCAAAAACATTCAGTACTTC. It is translated as CAISESWTSGKNIQYF.

This clonotype was recorded at least ten times. This chain connects TRBV2 to TRBJ1-2, with 7 bases fitting TRBD1. V lost 4 bases, J lost 2 bases, and 13 bases stayed unmatched. The CDR3 is 17 residues long. Germline loops: CDR1 SNHLY, CDR2 FYNNEI. The CDR3 here is CASSVSTGTEENYGYTF. In nucleotides, the CDR3 is TGTGCCAGCAGTGTCAGTACCGGGACAGAGGAAAACTATGGCTACACCTTC.

Only a few counts were recorded for this clonotype. This chain links TRBV5-1 with TRBJ2-1; the D gene is possibly TRBD2 (5 bases). V was shortened by 4 bases and J by 10 bases, with 15 bases between the two germline ends. The CDR3 is made up of 13 amino acids. Per germline, CDR1 SGHRS and CDR2 YFSETQ. The chain's CDR3 is CASSAGPTGEQFF. The CDR3 DNA is TGCGCCAGCAGCGCCGGTCCCACGGGGGAGCAGTTCTTC.

This clonotype was seen a few times. The V and J genes are TRBV7-2 and TRBJ2-2, with unresolved D. V gave up 5 bases and J gave up 0 bases, with 10 bases separating them. This CDR3 is built from 15 residues. The V gene's germline CDR1 is SGHTA and CDR2 FQGNSA. In nucleotides, the CDR3 is TGTGCCAGCAGCATCAGAGTCTCGAACACCGGGGAGCTGTTTTTT. Its protein product is CASSIRVSNTGELFF. The variable domain in full, with the rest retrieved from reference TRBV7-2 and TRBJ2-2, is GAGVSQSPSNKVTEKGKDVELRCDPISGHTALYWYRQSLGQGLEFLIYFQGNSAPDKSGLPSDRFSAERTGGSVSTLTIQRTQQEDSAVYLCASSIRVSNTGELFFGEGSRLTVL.

The J gene is TRBJ2-7, the V gene TRBV13; tentatively, D is TRBD1 or TRBD2 (5 bases each). This CDR3 has 14 residues. V was clipped by 4 bases and J by 3 bases, with 13 bases between them. Germline assignment: CDR1 PRHDT and CDR2 FYEKMQ (reference sequence). The chain's CDR3 is CASSSLTGRYEQYF. CDR3 DNA: TGTGCCAGCAGCTCACTAACGGGGCGCTACGAGCAGTACTTC.

The chain recombines TRBV7-2 with TRBJ2-1, with D tentatively TRBD2 (5 bases). The length of the CDR3 is 15 residues. CDR1 SGHTA and CDR2 FQGNSA come from the germline V gene. V shed 0 bases and J shed 4 bases, with 10 bases lying between them. CDR3 sequence reads: CASSLALGAYNEQFF. In nucleotides, the CDR3 is TGTGCCAGCAGCTTAGCGCTGGGAGCTTACAATGAGCAGTTCTTC.

This clonotype was observed a few times. V gene TRBV7-8 combines with J gene TRBJ1-1; perhaps TRBD1 as D (5 bases). V dropped 4 bases and J dropped 5 bases, with 17 bases sitting between them. This CDR3 contains 15 residues. CDR1 is SGHVS, CDR2 FQNEAQ, per germline. As DNA, the CDR3 is TGTGCCAGCAGCTCCTTGGGGGGGATAAGGACTGAAGCTTTCTTT. Amino acid sequence: CASSSLGGIRTEAFF.